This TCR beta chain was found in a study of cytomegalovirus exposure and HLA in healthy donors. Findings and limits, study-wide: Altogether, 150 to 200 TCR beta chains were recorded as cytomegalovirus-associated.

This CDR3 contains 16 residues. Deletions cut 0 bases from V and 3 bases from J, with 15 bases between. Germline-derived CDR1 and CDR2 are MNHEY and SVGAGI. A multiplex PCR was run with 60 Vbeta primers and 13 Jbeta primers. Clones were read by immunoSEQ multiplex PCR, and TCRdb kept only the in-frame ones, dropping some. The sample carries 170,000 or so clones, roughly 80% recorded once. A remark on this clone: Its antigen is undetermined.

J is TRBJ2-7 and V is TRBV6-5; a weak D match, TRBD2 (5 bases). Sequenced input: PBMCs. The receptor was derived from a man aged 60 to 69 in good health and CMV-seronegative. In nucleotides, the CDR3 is TGTGCCAGCAGTTACTCCGGGGTATCATCGGGCTACGAGCAGTACTTC. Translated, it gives CASSYSGVSSGYEQYF.